A selection of T cell receptor beta chains follows, all from one sample in a study of identical twins. In TCRdb, the 5' RACE reads were re-called with MiXCR into one record per CDR3 protein. The sample has hundreds of thousands of distinct CDR3 sequences, 15% to 20% seen once. These data also formed part of another study, on T cells expressing NK-cell markers.

Sequenced: PBMCs. The receptor source for this set is a woman aged 18-29 years in good health. Each CDR3 is given without its conserved first and last residue. Fields, in order: D gene, V gene, J gene, CDR3 protein. D genes are given only for firm matches.

D: NA
V: TRBV12-3/TRBV12-4
J: TRBJ2-5
CDR3: ASSFSGILETQY

D: NA
V: TRBV12-3/TRBV12-4
J: TRBJ2-7
CDR3: ASSSEGRNYEQY

D: NA
V: TRBV4-1
J: TRBJ1-4
CDR3: ASTHGSGEKLF

D: NA
V: TRBV12-3/TRBV12-4
J: TRBJ1-2
CDR3: ASSFGGFEKGYT

D: NA
V: TRBV25-1
J: TRBJ2-5
CDR3: ASSDPTDAGETQY

D: NA
V: TRBV27
J: TRBJ2-7
CDR3: ASSLGWGRNYYEQY

D: NA
V: TRBV5-1
J: TRBJ2-2
CDR3: ASSLSPSITGELF

D: TRBD1
V: TRBV12-3/TRBV12-4
J: TRBJ2-7
CDR3: ASSAPPGQLNYEQY

D: NA
V: TRBV5-1
J: TRBJ2-3
CDR3: ASSLLEADTQY

D: NA
V: TRBV5-1
J: TRBJ2-4
CDR3: ASSLEGPLAKNIQY